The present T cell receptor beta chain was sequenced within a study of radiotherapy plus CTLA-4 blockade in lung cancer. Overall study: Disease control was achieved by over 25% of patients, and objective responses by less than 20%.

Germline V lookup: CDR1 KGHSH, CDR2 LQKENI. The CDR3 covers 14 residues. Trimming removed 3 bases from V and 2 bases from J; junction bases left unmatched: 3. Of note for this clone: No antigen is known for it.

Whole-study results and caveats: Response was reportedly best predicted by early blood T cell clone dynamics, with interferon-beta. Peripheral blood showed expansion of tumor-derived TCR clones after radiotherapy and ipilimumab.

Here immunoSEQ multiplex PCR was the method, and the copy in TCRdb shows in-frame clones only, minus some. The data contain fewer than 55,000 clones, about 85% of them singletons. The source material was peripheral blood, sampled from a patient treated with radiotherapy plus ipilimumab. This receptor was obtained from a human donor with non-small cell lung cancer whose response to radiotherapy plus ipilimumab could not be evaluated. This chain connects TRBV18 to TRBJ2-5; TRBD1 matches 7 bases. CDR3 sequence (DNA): TGTGCCAGCTCACCTTCGGACAGGCAAGAGACCCAGTACTTC. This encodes CASSPSDRQETQYF.